The source of this T cell receptor (beta chain) is a study of cytomegalovirus exposure and HLA in healthy donors. Study at large: It was reported in a later analysis that the same platform had been used for the 90 to 150 validation repertoires as for the 550 to 700 first-cohort repertoires.

General study findings and limits: Specificity of three CMV-associated chains for CMV antigens was verified in vitro. About 150 TCR beta chains were listed as cytomegalovirus-associated.

It was the roughly 120-subject validation cohort, separate from the approximately 700-subject first cohort, to which the donors belonged. The ends lost 0 bases at V and 0 bases at J; junction bases unmatched: 4. The CDR3 has 16 residues. Germline CDR1 is SGHRS and CDR2 is YFSETQ. Profiling relied on immunoSEQ multiplex PCR, and the TCRdb table lists in-frame clones only, not all of them. The sample consists of about 120,000 clones, around 85% of them appearing once. For this clone: No antigen is known for it.

The origin of this receptor is a woman in her 30s in good health and CMV-seronegative. The sequencing input was PBMCs. The chain employs TRBV5-1 and TRBJ2-3, with 7 bases fitting TRBD2. Here the CDR3 reads CASSLVAGVSTDTQYF. The CDR3 DNA sequence: TGCGCCAGCAGCTTGGTCGCGGGGGTCAGCACAGATACGCAGTATTTT.